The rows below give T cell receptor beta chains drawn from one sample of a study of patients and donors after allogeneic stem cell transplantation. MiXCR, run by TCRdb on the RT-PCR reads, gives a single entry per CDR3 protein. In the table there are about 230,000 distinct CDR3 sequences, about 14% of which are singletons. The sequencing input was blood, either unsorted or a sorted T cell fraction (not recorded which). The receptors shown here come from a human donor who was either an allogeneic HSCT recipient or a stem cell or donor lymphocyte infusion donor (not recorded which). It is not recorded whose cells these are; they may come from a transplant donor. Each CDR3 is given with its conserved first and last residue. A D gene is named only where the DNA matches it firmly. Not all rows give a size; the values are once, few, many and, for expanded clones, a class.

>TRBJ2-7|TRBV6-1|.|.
TGTGCCAGCAATAAAGGACAGTTGACTTCCTACGAGCAGTACTTC
CASNKGQLTSYEQYF
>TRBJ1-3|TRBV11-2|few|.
TGTGCCAGCAGCAGCGGGGGCTATGGAAACACCATATATTTT
CASSSGGYGNTIYF
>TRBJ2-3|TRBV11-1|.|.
TGTGCCAGCAGCTTAGAAACCCCGGGACCATCTAACGCTATCGGAGATACGCAGTATTTT
CASSLETPGPSNAIGDTQYF
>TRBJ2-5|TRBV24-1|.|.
TGTGCCACCGCGGATTTCGAGACCCAGTACTTC
CATADFETQYF
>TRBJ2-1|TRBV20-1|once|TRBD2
TGCAGTGCTCTCCGAGGACTAGCGGCAACCTACAATGAGCAGTTCTTC
CSALRGLAATYNEQFF
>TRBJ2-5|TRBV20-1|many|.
TGCAGTGCTAGAGTTCCCTCGGTCGGGGAGACCCAGTACTTC
CSARVPSVGETQYF
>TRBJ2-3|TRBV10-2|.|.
TGCGCCAGCAGTGAGTCCGCGGGCTTTGGCACAGATACGCAGTATTTT
CASSESAGFGTDTQYF
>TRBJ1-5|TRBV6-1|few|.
TGTGCCAGCAGCGCGGACGTTAGGGACCCCCAGCATTTT
CASSADVRDPQHF
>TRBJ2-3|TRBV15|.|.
TGTGCCACCAGCAGGGCCAGCGGTGGTAATACGCAGTATTTT
CATSRASGGNTQYF
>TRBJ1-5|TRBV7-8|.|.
TGTGCCAGCAGCCTAGGGACCGTCGAGCCCCAGCATTTT
CASSLGTVEPQHF
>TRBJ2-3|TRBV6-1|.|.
TGTGCCAGCAGTGAATACGGAGATACGCAGTATTTT
CASSEYGDTQYF
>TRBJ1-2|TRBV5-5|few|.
TGTGCCAGCACCCGAGAAGGGAACTATGGCTACACCTTC
CASTREGNYGYTF
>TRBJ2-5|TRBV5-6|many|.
TGTGCCAGCAGCTGGACACAGCGAGAGACCCAGTACTTC
CASSWTQRETQYF
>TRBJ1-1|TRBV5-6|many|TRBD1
TGTGCCAGCAGCCATCCAAACCGTCATCAAACAGGGGCCACTGAAGCTTTCTTT
CASSHPNRHQTGATEAFF
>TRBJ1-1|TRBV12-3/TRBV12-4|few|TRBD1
TGTGCCAGCACCCCCGGGACAGGGACTGAAGCTTTCTTT
CASTPGTGTEAFF
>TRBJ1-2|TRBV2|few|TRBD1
TGTGCCAGCAGTGGGGCGACAGGGGGATATGGCTACACCTTC
CASSGATGGYGYTF
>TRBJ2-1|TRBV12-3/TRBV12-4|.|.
TGTGCCAGCAGGCATCTCGCCAACTCCTACAATGAGCAGTTCTTC
CASRHLANSYNEQFF
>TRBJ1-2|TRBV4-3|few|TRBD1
TGCGCCAGCAGCCTCGAACCGGGACAGGGGGCTCTCAACTATGGCTACACCTTC
CASSLEPGQGALNYGYTF